One sample yielded the 9 T cell receptor beta chains listed below, sequenced in a study of T cell responses to AZD1222 COVID-19 vaccine. Profiling relied on immunoSEQ multiplex PCR, and the TCRdb table lists in-frame clones only, not all of them. This sample has fewer than 95,000 clones; around 89% occur once, and the top ten carry approximately 5.1%. The sequenced sample was peripheral blood, obtained 28 days after the second AZD1222 dose. Receptor source: an adult who received the AZD1222 COVID-19 vaccine.

The V and J genes are TRBV6-6 and TRBJ1-5; D is unresolved. The CDR3 loop spans 14 amino acids. The V end lost 6 bases, the J end lost 0 bases, and 9 bases lay between the germline ends. From germline, CDR1 is MNHNY and CDR2 SVGAGI (reference sequence). CDR3 sequence (DNA): TGTGCCAGCAGCCCAACAGATAGCAATCAGCCCCAGCATTTT. Translated: CASSPTDSNQPQHF.

The gene calls are TRBV27 and TRBJ1-3; D remains unclear. The germline V and J ends were trimmed by 2 bases and 2 bases, with 16 bases remaining between them. Germline CDR1 reads MNHEY; CDR2 reads SMNVEV (reference sequence). The CDR3 has 17 amino acids. CDR3 protein: CASSLRAPTETGNTIYF. The CDR3 DNA follows: TGTGCCAGCAGTTTAAGGGCCCCAACGGAAACTGGAAACACCATATATTTT.

The V gene is TRBV28, the J gene TRBJ2-7; 7 bases are shared with TRBD1. Germline V CDR1 and CDR2: MDHEN, SYDVKM. The CDR3 sequence is 15 residues long. Trimming cost V 2 bases and J 0 bases; bases outside gene matches: 4. CDR3 nucleotides: TGTGCCAGCAGTTTAGTACAGGGGAGCTCCTACGAGCAGTACTTC. This encodes CASSLVQGSSYEQYF.

The rearrangement links TRBV4-3 to TRBJ2-1; D remains unclear. The CDR3 loop spans 14 amino acids. Germline V CDR1 and CDR2: LGHNA, YSLEER. With 2 bases removed from V and 5 bases from J, the gap between germline ends came to 10 bases. In DNA form, the CDR3 reads TGCGCCAGCAGCCAATTAGGTAGAAACAATGAGCAGTTCTTC. Protein: CASSQLGRNNEQFF.

The chain is built from TRBV27 and TRBJ1-2; the D is unclear. The CDR3 totals 15 residues. Trimming removed 0 bases at V and 6 bases at J, with 14 bases between. The germline V gene encodes CDR1 MNHEY and CDR2 SMNVEV (reference sequence). The CDR3 is CASSLSSRLSDGYTF. CDR3 DNA: TGTGCCAGCAGTTTATCGAGCAGGCTTAGTGATGGCTACACCTTC.

The V gene is TRBV27, the J gene TRBJ2-7, with 8 bases identical to TRBD1. Germline CDR1 and CDR2: MNHEY and SMNVEV (reference sequence). J lost 2 bases, V lost 8 bases, and 5 bases had no gene match. The CDR3 extends over 13 amino acids. CDR3 protein: CASGQGSTYEQYF. The CDR3 DNA reads TGTGCCAGCGGACAGGGTTCAACCTACGAGCAGTACTTC.

This chain uses TRBV7-9 with TRBJ2-3; TRBD2 aligns across 9 bases. Germline CDR1 is SEHNR and CDR2 is FQNEAQ (reference sequence). V trimming: 4 bases; J trimming: 4 bases; junction bases outside the gene matches: 6. The CDR3 length is 15 residues. CDR3 DNA sequence: TGTGCCAGCAGCTCCCGCGGGGGGGCAGCAGATACGCAGTATTTT. This encodes CASSSRGGAADTQYF.

The rearrangement uses TRBV4-3 and TRBJ2-5; tentatively, D is TRBD2 (6 bases). The ends were cut back, 3 bases at V and 7 bases at J, with 18 bases in the middle. In germline, CDR1 is LGHNA, CDR2 YSLEER. This CDR3 region has 15 residues. CDR3 loop: CASSQDTSSGGTQYF. CDR3 DNA sequence: TGCGCCAGCAGCCAGGATACTAGCTCCGGTGGGACCCAGTACTTC.

The rearrangement joins TRBV5-4 to TRBJ1-6; D not resolved. Germline assignment: CDR1 SGHNT and CDR2 YYREEE (reference sequence). V lost 2 bases and J lost 9, with 6 bases in between. CDR3 length: 12 residues. CDR3 residues: CASSFLTSPLHF. CDR3 DNA sequence: TGTGCCAGCAGCTTCTTAACTTCACCCCTCCACTTT.